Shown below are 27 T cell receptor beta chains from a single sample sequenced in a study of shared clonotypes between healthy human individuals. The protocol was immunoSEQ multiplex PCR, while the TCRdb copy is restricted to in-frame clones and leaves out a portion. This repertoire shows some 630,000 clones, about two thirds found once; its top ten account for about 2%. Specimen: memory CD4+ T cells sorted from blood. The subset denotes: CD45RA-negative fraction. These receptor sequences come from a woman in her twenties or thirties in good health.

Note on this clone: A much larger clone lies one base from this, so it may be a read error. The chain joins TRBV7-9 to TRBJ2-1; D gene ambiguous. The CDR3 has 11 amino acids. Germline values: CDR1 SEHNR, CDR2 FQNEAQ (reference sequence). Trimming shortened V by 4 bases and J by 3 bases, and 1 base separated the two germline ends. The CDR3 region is CASSYYNEQFF. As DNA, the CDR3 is TGTGCCAGCAGCTACTACAATGAGCAGTTCTTC.

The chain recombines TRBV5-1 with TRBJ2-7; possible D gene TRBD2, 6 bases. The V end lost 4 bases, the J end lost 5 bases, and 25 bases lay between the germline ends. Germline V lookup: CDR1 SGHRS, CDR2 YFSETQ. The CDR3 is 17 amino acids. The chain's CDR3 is CASSGTGGGIPANEQYF. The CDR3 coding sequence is TGCGCCAGCAGCGGAACCGGGGGTGGTATACCGGCCAACGAGCAGTACTTC.

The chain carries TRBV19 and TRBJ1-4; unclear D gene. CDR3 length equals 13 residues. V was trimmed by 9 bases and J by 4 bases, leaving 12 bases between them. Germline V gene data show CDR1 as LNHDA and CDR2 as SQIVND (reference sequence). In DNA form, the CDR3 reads TGTGCCAGCGGAGAGGCGTATAATGAAAAACTGTTTTTT. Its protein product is CASGEAYNEKLFF.

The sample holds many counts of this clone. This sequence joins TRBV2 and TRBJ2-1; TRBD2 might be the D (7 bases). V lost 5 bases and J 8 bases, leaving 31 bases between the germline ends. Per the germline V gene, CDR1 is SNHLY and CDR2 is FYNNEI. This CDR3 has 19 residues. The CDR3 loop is CASSNDISLARGEGYEQFF. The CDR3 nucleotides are TGTGCCAGCAGTAACGACATATCACTAGCTAGGGGGGAGGGCTATGAGCAGTTCTTC.

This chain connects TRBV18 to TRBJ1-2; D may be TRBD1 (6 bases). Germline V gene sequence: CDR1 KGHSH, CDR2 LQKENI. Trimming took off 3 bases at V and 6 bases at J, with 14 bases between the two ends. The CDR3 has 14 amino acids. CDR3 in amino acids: CASSPIDRSDGYTF. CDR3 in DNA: TGTGCCAGCTCACCCATCGACAGGTCCGATGGCTACACCTTC.

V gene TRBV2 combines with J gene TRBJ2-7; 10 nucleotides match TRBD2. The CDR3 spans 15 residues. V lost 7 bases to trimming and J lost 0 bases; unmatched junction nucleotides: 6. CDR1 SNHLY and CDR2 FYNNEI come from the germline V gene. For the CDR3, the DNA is TGTGCCAGCAATTCCCTAGCGGGGGCCTCCTACGAGCAGTACTTC. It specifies CASNSLAGASYEQYF.

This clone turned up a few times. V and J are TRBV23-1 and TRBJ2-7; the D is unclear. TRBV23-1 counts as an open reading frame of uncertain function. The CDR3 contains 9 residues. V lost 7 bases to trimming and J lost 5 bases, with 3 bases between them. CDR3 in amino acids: CASTHEQYF. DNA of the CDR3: TGCGCCAGCACACACGAGCAGTACTTC.

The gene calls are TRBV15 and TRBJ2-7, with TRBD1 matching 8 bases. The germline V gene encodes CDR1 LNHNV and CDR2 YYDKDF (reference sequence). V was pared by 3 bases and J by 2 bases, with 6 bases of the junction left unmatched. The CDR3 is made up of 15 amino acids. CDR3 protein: CATSREGQGTYEQYF. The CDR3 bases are TGTGCCACCAGCAGGGAAGGACAGGGTACCTACGAGCAGTACTTC.

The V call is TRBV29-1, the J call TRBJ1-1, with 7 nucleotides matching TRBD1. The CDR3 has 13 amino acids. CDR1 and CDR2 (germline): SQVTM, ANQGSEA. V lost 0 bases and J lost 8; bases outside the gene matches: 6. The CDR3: CSVEDNPGQEAFF. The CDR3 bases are TGCAGCGTTGAAGATAATCCGGGACAGGAAGCTTTCTTT.

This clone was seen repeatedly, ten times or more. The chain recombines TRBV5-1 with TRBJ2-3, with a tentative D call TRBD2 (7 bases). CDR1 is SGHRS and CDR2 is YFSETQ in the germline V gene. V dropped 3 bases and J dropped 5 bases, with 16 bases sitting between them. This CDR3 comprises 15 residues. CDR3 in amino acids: CASSSLGRGGDTQYF. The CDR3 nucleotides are TGCGCCAGCAGCTCCCTTGGAAGGGGGGGAGATACGCAGTATTTT. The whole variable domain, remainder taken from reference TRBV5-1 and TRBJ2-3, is KAGVTQTPRYLIKTRGQQVTLSCSPISGHRSVSWYQQTPGQGLQFLFEYFSETQRNKGNFPGRFSGRQFSNSRSEMNVSTLELGDSALYLCASSSLGRGGDTQYFGPGTRLTVL.

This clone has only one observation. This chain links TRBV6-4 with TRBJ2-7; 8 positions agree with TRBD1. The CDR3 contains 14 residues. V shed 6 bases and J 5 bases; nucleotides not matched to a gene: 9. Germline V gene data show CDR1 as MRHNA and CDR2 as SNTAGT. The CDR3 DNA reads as TGTGCCAGCAGCCCGACAGGGGAAGGTGACGAGCAGTACTTC. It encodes CASSPTGEGDEQYF.

CDR3 DNA sequence: TGTGCCACCAGGGGTATTATAACCGGGGAGCTGTTTTTT. Its protein is CATRGIITGELFF. The rearrangement uses TRBV7-9 and TRBJ2-2; tentative D call: TRBD1 (6 bases). Trimming stripped 10 bases from V and 5 bases from J, with 14 bases between. This CDR3 comprises 13 residues. Germline loops: CDR1 SEHNR, CDR2 FQNEAQ (reference sequence).

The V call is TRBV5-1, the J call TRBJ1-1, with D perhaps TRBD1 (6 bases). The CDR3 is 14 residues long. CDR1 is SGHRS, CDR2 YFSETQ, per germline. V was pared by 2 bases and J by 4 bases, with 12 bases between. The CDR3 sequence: CASSFYVRGTEAFF. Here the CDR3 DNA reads TGCGCCAGCAGCTTCTATGTCAGGGGCACTGAAGCTTTCTTT.

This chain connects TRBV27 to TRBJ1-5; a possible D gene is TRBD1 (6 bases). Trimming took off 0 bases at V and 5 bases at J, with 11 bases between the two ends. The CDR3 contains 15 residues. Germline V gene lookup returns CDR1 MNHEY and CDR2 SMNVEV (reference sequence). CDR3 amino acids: CASSLSIRGYQPQHF. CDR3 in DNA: TGTGCCAGCAGTTTATCGATTAGGGGGTATCAGCCCCAGCATTTT.

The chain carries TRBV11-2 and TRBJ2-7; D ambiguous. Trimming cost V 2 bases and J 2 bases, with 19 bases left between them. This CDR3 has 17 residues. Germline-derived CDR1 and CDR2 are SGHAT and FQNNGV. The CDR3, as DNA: TGTGCCAGCAGCTTATTTTCCCCTTTGACTGAACCCTACGAGCAGTACTTC. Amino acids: CASSLFSPLTEPYEQYF.

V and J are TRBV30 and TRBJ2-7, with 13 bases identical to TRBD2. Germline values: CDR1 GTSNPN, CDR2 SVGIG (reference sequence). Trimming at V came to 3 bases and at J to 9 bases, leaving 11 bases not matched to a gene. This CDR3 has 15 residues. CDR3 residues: CAWSGSTSGRAGQYF. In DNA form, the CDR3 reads TGTGCCTGGAGCGGTAGTACTAGCGGGAGGGCCGGGCAGTACTTC.

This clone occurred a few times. Written as DNA, the CDR3 is TGTGCCAGCAGGACAGGCGGAATTAATCAGCCCCAGCATTTT. Translated: CASRTGGINQPQHF. The chain joins TRBV6-5 to TRBJ1-5, with D maybe TRBD1 (6 bases). The CDR3 is 14 residues long. CDR1 is MNHEY, CDR2 SVGAGI, per germline. The V and J ends lost 6 bases and 4 bases respectively, with 13 bases between them.

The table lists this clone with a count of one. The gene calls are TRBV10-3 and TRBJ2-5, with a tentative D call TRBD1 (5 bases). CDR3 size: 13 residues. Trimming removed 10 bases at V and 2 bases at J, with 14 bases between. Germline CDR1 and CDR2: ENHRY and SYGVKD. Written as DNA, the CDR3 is TGTGCCAGCCAGTCAGGGCCTCAAGAGACCCAGTACTTC. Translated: CASQSGPQETQYF.

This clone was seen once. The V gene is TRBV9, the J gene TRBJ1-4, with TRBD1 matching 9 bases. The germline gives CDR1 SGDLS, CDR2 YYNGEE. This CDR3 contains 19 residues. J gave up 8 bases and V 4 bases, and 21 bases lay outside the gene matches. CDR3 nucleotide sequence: TGTGCCAGCAGCTCAAGTAGGCGGGGACAGGGAACCCCCTCAGAAAAACTGTTTTTT. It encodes CASSSSRRGQGTPSEKLFF.

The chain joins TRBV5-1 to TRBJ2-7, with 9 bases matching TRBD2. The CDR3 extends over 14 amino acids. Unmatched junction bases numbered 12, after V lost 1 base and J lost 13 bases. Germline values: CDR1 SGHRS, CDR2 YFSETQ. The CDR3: CASSLSSPASGAYF. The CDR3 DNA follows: TGCGCCAGCAGCTTGTCTAGTCCGGCTAGCGGGGCTTACTTC.

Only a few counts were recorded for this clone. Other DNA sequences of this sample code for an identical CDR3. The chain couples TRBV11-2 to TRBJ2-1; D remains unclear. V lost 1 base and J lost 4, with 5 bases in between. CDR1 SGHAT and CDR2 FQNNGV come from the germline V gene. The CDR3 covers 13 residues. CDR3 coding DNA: TGTGCCAGCAGCTTAGGGCTTTACAATGAGCAGTTCTTC. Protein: CASSLGLYNEQFF.

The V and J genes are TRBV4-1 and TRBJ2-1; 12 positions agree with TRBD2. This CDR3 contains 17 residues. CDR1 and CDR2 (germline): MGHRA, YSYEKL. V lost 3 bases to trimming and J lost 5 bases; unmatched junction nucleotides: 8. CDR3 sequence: CASSHPTSGRIDNEQFF. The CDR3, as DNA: TGCGCCAGCAGCCATCCGACTAGCGGGAGAATCGACAATGAGCAGTTCTTC.

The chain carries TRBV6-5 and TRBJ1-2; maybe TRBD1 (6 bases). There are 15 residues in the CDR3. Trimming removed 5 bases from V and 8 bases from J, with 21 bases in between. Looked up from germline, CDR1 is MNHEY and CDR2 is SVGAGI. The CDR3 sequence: CASSTSLGGSGGYTF. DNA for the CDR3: TGTGCCAGCAGTACCTCTTTGGGGGGCAGTGGGGGCTACACCTTC.

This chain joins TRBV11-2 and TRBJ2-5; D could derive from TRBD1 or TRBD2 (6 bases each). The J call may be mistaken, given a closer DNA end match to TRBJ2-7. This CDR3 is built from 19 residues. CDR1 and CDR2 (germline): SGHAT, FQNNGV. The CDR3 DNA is TGTGCCAGCAGCTTATCCACAGGGTTTGTGGGAGGAAGGTCCTACGAGCAGTACTTC. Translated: CASSLSTGFVGGRSYEQYF.

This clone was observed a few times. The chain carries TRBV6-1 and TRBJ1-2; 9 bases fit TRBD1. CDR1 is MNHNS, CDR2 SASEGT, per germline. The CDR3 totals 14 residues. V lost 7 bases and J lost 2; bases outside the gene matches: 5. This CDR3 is CASNSGTGNYGYTF. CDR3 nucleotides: TGTGCCAGCAACTCCGGGACAGGGAACTATGGCTACACCTTC.

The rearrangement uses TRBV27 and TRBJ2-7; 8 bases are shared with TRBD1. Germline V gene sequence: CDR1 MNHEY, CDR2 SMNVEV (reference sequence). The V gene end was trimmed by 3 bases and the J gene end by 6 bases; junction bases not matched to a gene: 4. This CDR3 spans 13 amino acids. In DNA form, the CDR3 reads TGTGCCAGCAGTTTTGGACAGGGCGGCGAGCAGTACTTC. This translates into CASSFGQGGEQYF.

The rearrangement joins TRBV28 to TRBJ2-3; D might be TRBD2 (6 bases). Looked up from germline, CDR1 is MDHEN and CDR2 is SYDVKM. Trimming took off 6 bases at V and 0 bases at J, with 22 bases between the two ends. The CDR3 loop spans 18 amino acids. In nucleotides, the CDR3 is TGTGCCAGCAGAGTAGGGACCGTCTTGACTAGAAGCACAGATACGCAGTATTTT. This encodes CASRVGTVLTRSTDTQYF.